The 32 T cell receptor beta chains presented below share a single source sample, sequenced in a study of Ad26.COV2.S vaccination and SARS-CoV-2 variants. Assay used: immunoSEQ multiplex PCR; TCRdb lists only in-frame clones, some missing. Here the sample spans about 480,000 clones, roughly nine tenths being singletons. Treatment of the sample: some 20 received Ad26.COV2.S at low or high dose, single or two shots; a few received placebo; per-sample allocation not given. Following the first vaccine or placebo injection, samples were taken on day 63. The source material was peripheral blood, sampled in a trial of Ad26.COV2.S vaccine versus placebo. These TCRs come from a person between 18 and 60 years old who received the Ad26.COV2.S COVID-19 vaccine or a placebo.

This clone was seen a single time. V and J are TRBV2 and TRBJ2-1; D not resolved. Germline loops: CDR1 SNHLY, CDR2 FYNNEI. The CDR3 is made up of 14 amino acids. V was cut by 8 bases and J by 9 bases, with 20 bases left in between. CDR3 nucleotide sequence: TGTGCCAGCGGGCCCCCGCCCCAAATGGGTGAGCAGTTCTTC. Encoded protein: CASGPPPQMGEQFF.

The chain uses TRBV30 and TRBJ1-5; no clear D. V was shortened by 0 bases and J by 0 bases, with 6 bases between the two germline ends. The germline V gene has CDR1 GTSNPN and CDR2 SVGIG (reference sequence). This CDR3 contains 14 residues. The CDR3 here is CAWSVADSNQPQHF. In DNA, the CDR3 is TGTGCCTGGAGTGTGGCGGATAGCAATCAGCCCCAGCATTTT.

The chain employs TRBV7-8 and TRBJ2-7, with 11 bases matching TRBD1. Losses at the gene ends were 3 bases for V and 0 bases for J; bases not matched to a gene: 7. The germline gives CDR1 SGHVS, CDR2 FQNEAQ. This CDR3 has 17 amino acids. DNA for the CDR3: TGTGCCAGCAGCTTTTCGGACAGGGGGCACCTCTCCTACGAGCAGTACTTC. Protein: CASSFSDRGHLSYEQYF.

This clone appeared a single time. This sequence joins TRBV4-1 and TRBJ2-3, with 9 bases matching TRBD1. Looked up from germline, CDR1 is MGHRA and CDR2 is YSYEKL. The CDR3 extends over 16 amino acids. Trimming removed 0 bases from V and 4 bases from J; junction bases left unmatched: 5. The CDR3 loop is CASSQEYRGPADTQYF. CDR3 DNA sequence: TGCGCCAGCAGCCAAGAGTACAGGGGGCCTGCAGATACGCAGTATTTT.

CDR3 sequence reads: CATRENRGPYGYTF. CDR3 nucleotide sequence: TGTGCCACCAGAGAAAACAGGGGGCCCTATGGCTACACCTTC. This chain connects TRBV24-1 to TRBJ1-2, with 9 bases lining up with TRBD1. The V gene's germline CDR1 is KGHDR and CDR2 SFDVKD. The CDR3 covers 14 residues. The V and J ends lost 7 bases and 4 bases, in that order; junction bases with no gene match: 6.

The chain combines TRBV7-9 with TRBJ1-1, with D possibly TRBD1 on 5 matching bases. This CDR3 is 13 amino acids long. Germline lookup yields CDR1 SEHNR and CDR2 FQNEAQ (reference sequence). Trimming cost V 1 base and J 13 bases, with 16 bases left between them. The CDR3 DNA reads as TGTGCCAGCAGCTTAGATCAATCGGGACCGGTTTTCTTT. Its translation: CASSLDQSGPVFF.

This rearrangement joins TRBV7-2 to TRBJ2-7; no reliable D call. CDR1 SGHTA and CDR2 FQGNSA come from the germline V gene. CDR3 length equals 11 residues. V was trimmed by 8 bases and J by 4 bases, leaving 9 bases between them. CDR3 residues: CASPDWYEQYF. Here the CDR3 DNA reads TGTGCCAGCCCCGATTGGTACGAGCAGTACTTC.

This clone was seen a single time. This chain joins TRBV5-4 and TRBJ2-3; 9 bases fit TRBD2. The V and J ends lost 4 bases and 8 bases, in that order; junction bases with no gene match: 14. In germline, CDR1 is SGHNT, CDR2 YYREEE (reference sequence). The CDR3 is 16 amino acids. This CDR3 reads CASSTRGGRASGTQYF. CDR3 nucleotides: TGTGCCAGCAGCACGAGGGGCGGGAGGGCCTCAGGTACGCAGTATTTT.

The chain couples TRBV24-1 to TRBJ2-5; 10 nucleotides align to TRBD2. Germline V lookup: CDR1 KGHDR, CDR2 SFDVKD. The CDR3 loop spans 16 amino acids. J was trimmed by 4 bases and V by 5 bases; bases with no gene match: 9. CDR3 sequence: CATSGGGSGRAETQYF. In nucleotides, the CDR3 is TGTGCCACCAGTGGAGGGGGAAGCGGGAGGGCAGAGACCCAGTACTTC.

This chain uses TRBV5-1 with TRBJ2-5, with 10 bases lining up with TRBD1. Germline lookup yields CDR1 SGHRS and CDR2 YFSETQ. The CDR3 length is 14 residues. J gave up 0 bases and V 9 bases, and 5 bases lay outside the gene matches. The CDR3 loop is CATRTGGYQETQYF. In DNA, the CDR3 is TGCGCCACACGGACAGGGGGGTACCAAGAGACCCAGTACTTC.

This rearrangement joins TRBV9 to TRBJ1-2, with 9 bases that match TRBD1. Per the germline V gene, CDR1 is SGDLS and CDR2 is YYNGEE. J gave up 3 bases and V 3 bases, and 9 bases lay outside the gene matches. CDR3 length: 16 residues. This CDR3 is CASSAGQGLDDYGYTF. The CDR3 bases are TGTGCCAGCAGCGCAGGACAGGGGTTGGATGACTATGGCTACACCTTC.

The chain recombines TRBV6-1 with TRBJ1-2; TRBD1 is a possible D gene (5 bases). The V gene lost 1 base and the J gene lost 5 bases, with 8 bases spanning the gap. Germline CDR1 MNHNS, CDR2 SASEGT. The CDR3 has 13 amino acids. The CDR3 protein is CASSEGRGYGYTF. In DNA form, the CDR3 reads TGTGCCAGCAGTGAAGGCCGGGGGTATGGCTACACCTTC.

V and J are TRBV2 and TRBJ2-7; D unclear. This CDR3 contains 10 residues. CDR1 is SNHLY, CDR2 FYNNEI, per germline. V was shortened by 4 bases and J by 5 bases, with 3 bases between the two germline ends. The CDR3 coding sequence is TGTGCCAGCAGTGCGAACGAGCAGTACTTC. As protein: CASSANEQYF.

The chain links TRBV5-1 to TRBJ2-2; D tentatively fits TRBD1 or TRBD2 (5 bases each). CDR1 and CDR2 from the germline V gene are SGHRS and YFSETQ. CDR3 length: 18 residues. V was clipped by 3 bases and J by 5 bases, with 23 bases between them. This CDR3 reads CASSYALLPGARTGELFF. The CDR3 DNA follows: TGCGCCAGCAGCTACGCACTCCTCCCCGGGGCGAGGACCGGGGAGCTGTTTTTT.

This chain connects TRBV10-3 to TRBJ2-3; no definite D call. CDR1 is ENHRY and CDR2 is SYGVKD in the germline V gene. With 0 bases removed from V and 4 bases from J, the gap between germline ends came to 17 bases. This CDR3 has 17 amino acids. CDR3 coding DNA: TGTGCCATCAGTGAGTCAGTGGCTTCATCGTTCTCAGATACGCAGTATTTT. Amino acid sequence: CAISESVASSFSDTQYF.

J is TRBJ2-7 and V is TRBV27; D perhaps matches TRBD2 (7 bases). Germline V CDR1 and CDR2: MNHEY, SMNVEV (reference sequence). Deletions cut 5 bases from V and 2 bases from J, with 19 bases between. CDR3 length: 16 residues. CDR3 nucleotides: TGTGCCAGCAGTCGAATAGGGGGGGGCGCTCCCTACGAGCAGTACTTC. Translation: CASSRIGGGAPYEQYF.

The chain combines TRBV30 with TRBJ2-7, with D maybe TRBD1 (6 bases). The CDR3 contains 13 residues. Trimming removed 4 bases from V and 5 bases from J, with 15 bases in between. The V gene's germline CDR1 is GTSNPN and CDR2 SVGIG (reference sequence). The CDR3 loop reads CAWKNRAENEQYF. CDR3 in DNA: TGTGCCTGGAAGAACAGGGCGGAGAACGAGCAGTACTTC.

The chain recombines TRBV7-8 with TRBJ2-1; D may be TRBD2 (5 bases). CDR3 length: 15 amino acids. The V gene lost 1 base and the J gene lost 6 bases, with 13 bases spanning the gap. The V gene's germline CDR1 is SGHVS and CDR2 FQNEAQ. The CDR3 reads CASSLGPAETNEQFF. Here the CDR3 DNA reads TGTGCCAGCAGCTTAGGTCCAGCGGAGACCAATGAGCAGTTCTTC.

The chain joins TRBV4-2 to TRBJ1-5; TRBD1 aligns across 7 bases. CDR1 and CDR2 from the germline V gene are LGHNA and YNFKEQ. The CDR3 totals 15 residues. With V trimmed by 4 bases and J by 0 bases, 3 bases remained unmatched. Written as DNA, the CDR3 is TGTGCCAGCAGCCCAGGACAGGATAGCAATCAGCCCCAGCATTTT. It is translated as CASSPGQDSNQPQHF.

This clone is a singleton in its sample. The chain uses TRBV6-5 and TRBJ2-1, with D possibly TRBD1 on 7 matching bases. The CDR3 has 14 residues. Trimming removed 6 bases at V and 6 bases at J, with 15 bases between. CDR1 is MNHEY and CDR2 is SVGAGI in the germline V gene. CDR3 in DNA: TGTGCCAGCAGAGCCGGAGGGGGCCTCAATGAGCAGTTCTTC. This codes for CASRAGGGLNEQFF.

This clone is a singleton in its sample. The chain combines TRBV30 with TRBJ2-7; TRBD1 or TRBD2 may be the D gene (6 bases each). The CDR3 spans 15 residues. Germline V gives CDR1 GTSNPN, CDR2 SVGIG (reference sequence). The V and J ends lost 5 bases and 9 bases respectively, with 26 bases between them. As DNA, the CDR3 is TGTGCCTGGGACGGAGGGGGGCGTCGAGACGAAGGGCAGTACTTC. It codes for CAWDGGGRRDEGQYF.

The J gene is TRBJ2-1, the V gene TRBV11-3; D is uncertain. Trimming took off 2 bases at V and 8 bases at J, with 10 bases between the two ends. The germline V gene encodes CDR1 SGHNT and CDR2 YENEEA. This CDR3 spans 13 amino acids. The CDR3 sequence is CASSLTPRDEQFF. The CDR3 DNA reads TGTGCCAGCAGCTTAACCCCCCGGGATGAGCAGTTCTTC.

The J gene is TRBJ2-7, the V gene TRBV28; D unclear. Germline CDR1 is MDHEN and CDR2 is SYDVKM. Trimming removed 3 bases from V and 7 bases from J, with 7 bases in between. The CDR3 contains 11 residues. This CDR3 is CASSLGMEQYF. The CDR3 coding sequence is TGTGCCAGCAGTTTGGGGATGGAGCAGTACTTC. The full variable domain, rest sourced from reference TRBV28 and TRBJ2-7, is DVKVTQSSRYLVKRTGEKVFLECVQDMDHENMFWYRQDPGLGLRLIYFSYDVKMKEKGDIPEGYSVSREKKERFSLILESASTNQTSMYLCASSLGMEQYFGPGTRLTVT.

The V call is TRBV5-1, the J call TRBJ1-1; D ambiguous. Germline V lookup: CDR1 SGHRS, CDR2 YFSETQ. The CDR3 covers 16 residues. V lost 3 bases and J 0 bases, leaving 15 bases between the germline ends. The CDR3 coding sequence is TGCGCCAGCAGCTCGTCCGAATCTGGGTTGAACACTGAAGCTTTCTTT. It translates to CASSSSESGLNTEAFF.

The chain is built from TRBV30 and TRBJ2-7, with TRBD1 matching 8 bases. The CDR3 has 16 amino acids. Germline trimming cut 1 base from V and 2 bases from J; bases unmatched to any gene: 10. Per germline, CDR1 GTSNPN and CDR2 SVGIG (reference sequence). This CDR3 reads CAWSEPPGQATYEQYF. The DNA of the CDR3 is TGTGCCTGGAGTGAACCACCGGGACAGGCGACCTACGAGCAGTACTTC.

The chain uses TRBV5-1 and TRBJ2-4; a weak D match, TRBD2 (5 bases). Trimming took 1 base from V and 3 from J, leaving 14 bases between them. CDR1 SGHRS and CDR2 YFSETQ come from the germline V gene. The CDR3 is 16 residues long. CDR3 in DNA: TGCGCCAGCAGCTTGTCCGCGGGCTTGGGCAAAAACATTCAGTACTTC. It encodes CASSLSAGLGKNIQYF.

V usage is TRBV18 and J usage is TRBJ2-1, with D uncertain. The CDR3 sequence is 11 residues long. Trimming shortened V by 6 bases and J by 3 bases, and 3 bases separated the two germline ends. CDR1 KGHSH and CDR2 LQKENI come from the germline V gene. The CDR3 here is CASSRYNEQFF. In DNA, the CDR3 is TGTGCCAGCTCTCGCTACAATGAGCAGTTCTTC.

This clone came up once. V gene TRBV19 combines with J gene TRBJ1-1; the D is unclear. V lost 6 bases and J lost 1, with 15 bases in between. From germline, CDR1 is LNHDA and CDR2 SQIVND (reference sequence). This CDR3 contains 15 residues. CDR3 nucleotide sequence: TGTGCCAGTAGACAGAGGGAGTCCGGGAACACTGAAGCTTTCTTT. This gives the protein CASRQRESGNTEAFF. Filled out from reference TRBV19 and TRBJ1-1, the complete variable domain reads DGGITQSPKYLFRKEGQNVTLSCEQNLNHDAMYWYRQDPGQGLRLIYYSQIVNDFQKGDIAEGYSVSREKKESFPLTVTSAQKNPTAFYLCASRQRESGNTEAFFGQGTRLTVV.

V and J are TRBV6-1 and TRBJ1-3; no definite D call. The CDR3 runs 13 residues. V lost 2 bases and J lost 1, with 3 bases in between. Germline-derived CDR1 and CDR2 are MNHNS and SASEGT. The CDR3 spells CASSETSGNTIYF. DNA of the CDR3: TGTGCCAGCAGTGAAACGTCTGGAAACACCATATATTTT.

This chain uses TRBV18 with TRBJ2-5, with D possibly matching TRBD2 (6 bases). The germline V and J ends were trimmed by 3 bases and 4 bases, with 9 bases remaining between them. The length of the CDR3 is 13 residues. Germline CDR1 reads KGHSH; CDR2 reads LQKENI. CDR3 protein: CASSPMGGETQYF. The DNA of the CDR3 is TGTGCCAGCTCACCGATGGGGGGAGAGACCCAGTACTTC.

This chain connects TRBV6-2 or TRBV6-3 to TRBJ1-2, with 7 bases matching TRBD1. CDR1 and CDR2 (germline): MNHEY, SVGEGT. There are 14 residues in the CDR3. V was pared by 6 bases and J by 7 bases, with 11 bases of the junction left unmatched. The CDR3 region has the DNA TGTGCCAGCAGCAACGACTACAGGGGAGGTGGCTACACCTTC. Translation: CASSNDYRGGGYTF.

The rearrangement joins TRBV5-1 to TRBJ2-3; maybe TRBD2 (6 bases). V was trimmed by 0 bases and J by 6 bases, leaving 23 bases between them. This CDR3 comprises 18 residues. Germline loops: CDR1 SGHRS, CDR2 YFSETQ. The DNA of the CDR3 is TGCGCCAGCAGCTTGGGTCACGGGAGCCGAGGATGGCAGGATACGCAGTATTTT. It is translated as CASSLGHGSRGWQDTQYF.